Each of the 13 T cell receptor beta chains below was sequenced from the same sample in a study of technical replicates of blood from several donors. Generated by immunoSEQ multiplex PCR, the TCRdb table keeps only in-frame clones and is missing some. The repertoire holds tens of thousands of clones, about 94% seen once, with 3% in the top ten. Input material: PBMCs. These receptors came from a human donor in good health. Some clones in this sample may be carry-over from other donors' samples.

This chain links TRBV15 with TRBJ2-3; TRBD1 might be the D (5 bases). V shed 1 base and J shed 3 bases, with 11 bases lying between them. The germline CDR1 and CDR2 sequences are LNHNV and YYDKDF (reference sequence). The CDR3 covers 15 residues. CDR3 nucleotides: TGTGCCACCAGCAGAGGGGGCAGGGATACAGATACGCAGTATTTT. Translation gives CATSRGGRDTDTQYF.

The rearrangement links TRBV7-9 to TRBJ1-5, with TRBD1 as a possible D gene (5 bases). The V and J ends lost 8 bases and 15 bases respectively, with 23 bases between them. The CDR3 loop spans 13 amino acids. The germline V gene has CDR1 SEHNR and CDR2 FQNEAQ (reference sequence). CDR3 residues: CASGPDPGYSLHF. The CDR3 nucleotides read TGTGCCAGCGGACCGGACCCAGGGTACTCACTGCATTTT. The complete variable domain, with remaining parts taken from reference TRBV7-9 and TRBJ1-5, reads DTGVSQNPRHKITKRGQNVTFRCDPISEHNRLYWYRQTLGQGPEFLTYFQNEAQLEKSRLLSDRFSAERPKGSFSTLEIQRTEQGDSAMYLCASGPDPGYSLHFGDGTRLSIL.

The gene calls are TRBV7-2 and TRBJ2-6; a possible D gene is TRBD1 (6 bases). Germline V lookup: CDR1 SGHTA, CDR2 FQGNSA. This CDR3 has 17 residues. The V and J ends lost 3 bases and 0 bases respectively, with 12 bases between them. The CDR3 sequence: CASSLGDTLSGANVLTF. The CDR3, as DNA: TGTGCCAGCAGCTTGGGGGACACCCTCTCTGGGGCCAACGTCCTGACTTTC.

The CDR3, as DNA: TGTGCCAGCAGCCGAAGGACAGGGCTATACGAGCAGTACTTC. As protein: CASSRRTGLYEQYF. The V gene is TRBV7-2, the J gene TRBJ2-7; 8 nucleotides align to TRBD1. Germline V gives CDR1 SGHTA, CDR2 FQGNSA. This CDR3 comprises 14 residues. V dropped 5 bases and J dropped 4; count of bases not matched to a gene: 7.

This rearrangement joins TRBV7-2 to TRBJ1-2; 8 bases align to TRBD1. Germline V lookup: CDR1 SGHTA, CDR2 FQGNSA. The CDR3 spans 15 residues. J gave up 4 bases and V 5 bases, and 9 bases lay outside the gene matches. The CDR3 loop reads CASSMTGTGFYGYTF. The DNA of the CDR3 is TGTGCCAGCAGCATGACCGGGACAGGATTCTATGGCTACACCTTC. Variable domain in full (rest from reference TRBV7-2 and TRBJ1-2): GAGVSQSPSNKVTEKGKDVELRCDPISGHTALYWYRQSLGQGLEFLIYFQGNSAPDKSGLPSDRFSAERTGGSVSTLTIQRTQQEDSAVYLCASSMTGTGFYGYTFGSGTRLTVV.

The CDR3, as DNA: TGTGCCAGCAGTTCCGGCAGGGGGCGGACTGAAGCTTTCTTT. Protein product: CASSSGRGRTEAFF. This sequence joins TRBV6-5 and TRBJ1-1, with TRBD1 matching over 8 bases. The CDR3 consists of 14 residues. The V and J ends lost 4 bases and 5 bases, in that order; junction bases with no gene match: 6. In germline, CDR1 is MNHEY, CDR2 SVGAGI.

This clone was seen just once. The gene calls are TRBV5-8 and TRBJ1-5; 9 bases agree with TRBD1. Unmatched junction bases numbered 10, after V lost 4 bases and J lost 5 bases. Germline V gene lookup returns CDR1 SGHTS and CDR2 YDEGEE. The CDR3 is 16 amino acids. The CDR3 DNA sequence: TGTGCCAGCAGCGCGTCCGGGACAGGGCTTGATCAGCCCCAGCATTTT. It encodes CASSASGTGLDQPQHF.

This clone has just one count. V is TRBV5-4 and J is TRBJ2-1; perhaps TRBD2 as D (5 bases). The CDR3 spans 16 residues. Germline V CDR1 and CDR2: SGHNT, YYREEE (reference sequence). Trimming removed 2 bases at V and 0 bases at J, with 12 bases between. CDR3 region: CASSLERRTSYNEQFF. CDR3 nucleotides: TGTGCCAGCAGCTTAGAACGGAGGACCTCCTACAATGAGCAGTTCTTC.

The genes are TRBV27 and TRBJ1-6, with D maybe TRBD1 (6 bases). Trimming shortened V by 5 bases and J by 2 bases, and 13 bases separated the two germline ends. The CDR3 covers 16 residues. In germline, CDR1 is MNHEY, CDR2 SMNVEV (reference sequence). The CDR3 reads CASSPLGATYNSPLHF. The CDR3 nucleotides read TGTGCCAGCAGTCCCTTGGGGGCGACCTATAATTCACCCCTCCACTTT.

The CDR3 region has the DNA TGTGCCAGCAGCTTAGCCCAGGGTTCCGAGCAGTACTTC. As protein: CASSLAQGSEQYF. The rearrangement links TRBV7-8 to TRBJ2-7, with a possible D match to TRBD1 (5 bases). The CDR3 is made up of 13 amino acids. Deletions cut 0 bases from V and 6 bases from J, with 9 bases between. Germline V CDR1 and CDR2: SGHVS, FQNEAQ. Looking up the rest from reference TRBV7-8 and TRBJ2-7 gives the full variable domain: GAGVSQSPRYKVAKRGQDVALRCDPISGHVSLFWYQQALGQGPEFLTYFQNEAQLDKSGLPSDRFFAERPEGSVSTLKIQRTQQEDSAVYLCASSLAQGSEQYFGPGTRLTVT.

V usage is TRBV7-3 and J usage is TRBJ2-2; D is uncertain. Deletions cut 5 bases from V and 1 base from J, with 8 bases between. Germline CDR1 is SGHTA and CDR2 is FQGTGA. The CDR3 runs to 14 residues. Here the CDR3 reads CASSKTQNTGELFF. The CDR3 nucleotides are TGTGCCAGCAGCAAAACACAGAACACCGGGGAGCTGTTTTTT.

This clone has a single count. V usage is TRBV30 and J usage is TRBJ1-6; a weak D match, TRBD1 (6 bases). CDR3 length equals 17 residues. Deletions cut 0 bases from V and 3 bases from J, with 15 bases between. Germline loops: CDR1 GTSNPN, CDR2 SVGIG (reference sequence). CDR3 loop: CAWSVQLGGYYNSPLHF. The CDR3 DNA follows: TGTGCCTGGAGTGTACAGCTAGGGGGATACTATAATTCACCCCTCCACTTT.

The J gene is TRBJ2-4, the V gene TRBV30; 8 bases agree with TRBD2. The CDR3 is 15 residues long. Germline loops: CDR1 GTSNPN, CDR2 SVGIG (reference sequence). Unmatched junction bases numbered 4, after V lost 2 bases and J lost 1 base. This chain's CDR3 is CAWSPGGSAKNIQYF. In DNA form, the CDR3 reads TGTGCCTGGAGTCCGGGGGGGTCCGCCAAAAACATTCAGTACTTC.